The 17 T cell receptor beta chains below all came from one sample that was sequenced in a study of T-cell memory formation after mild COVID-19. TCRdb processed the 5' RACE reads anew with MiXCR; each CDR3 protein has one entry. Among some 310,000 distinct CDR3 sequences listed, 20% to 25% were seen once. Material: PBMCs or a T cell subset sorted from them (not recorded which). The receptors were gathered from a man aged 18 to 29 who had mild COVID-19 (a few samples of this study predate the infection). Cell type and time point are not known.

This clonotype was seen many times. V usage is TRBV5-1 and J usage is TRBJ1-2, with 8 bases matching TRBD1. Unmatched junction bases numbered 5, after V lost 3 bases and J lost 10 bases. Germline V CDR1 and CDR2: SGHRS, YFSETQ. The CDR3 is 12 residues long. CDR3 DNA sequence: TGCGCCAGCAGCTGGGGGACAGGAGACTACACCTTC. This codes for CASSWGTGDYTF.

This clonotype was detected a few times. The chain carries TRBV4-3 and TRBJ2-2, with 9 bases that match TRBD2. This CDR3 has 15 residues. Losses at the gene ends were 4 bases for V and 3 bases for J; bases not matched to a gene: 3. Per germline, CDR1 LGHNA and CDR2 YSLEER. The CDR3 here is CASSLVAGDTGELFF. As DNA, the CDR3 is TGCGCCAGCAGCCTCGTAGCGGGGGACACCGGGGAGCTGTTTTTT.

V is TRBV23-1 and J is TRBJ2-1; D remains ambiguous. TRBV23-1 falls under the ORF class, with uncertain function. The CDR3 extends over 14 amino acids. Trimming cost V 6 bases and J 6 bases, with 15 bases left between them. The DNA of the CDR3 is TGCGCCAGCAGAGCAATCGTATCCCCCAATGAGCAGTTCTTC. Its translation: CASRAIVSPNEQFF.

This chain links TRBV15 with TRBJ1-3; a weak D match, TRBD1 (6 bases). From germline, CDR1 is LNHNV and CDR2 YYDKDF (reference sequence). Trimming cost V 1 base and J 3 bases, with 13 bases left between them. This CDR3 is 16 amino acids long. CDR3 in amino acids: CATSRANTGFGNTIYF. As DNA, the CDR3 is TGTGCCACCAGCAGAGCTAACACAGGGTTTGGAAACACCATATATTTT.

This clonotype has more than one count but fewer than ten. The V call is TRBV18, the J call TRBJ2-1; D gene uncertain. Germline V CDR1 and CDR2: KGHSH, LQKENI. The CDR3 has 15 residues. V lost 3 bases and J lost 7, with 16 bases in between. CDR3 sequence: CASSPRSILGNEQFF. Here the CDR3 DNA reads TGTGCCAGCTCACCGCGGTCCATTTTGGGAAATGAGCAGTTCTTC. The entire variable domain, with the rest obtained from reference TRBV18 and TRBJ2-1, is as follows: NAGVMQNPRHLVRRRGQEARLRCSPMKGHSHVYWYRQLPEEGLKFMVYLQKENIIDESGMPKERFSAEFPKEGPSILRIQQVVRGDSAAYFCASSPRSILGNEQFFGPGTRLTVL.

This clonotype was detected a few times. The rearrangement joins TRBV10-3 to TRBJ2-1, with 9 nucleotides matching TRBD2. CDR1 and CDR2 from the germline V gene are ENHRY and SYGVKD. V gave up 8 bases and J gave up 6 bases; unmatched junction bases: 5. The CDR3 loop spans 13 amino acids. CDR3 in DNA: TGTGCCATCGTGGATAGCGGGGGCAATGAGCAGTTCTTC. This codes for CAIVDSGGNEQFF.

This clonotype appeared once. A read error may produce the germline difference seen at one junction end. The chain employs TRBV4-2 and TRBJ1-2; D remains ambiguous. In germline, CDR1 is LGHNA, CDR2 YNFKEQ. The CDR3 spans 12 residues. The CDR3 spells CASRQDNYGYTF. CDR3 sequence (DNA): TGTGCCAGCAGACAAGACAACTATGGCTACACCTTC.

V is TRBV25-1 and J is TRBJ1-1; 11 nucleotides agree with TRBD1. Germline V gives CDR1 MGHDK, CDR2 SYGVNS. The ends lost 4 bases at V and 6 bases at J; junction bases unmatched: 7. The CDR3 runs 15 residues. The CDR3 reads CASSGWTGGIAEAFF. CDR3 sequence (DNA): TGTGCCAGCAGTGGCTGGACAGGGGGCATCGCTGAAGCTTTCTTT.

This chain joins TRBV4-1 and TRBJ2-5, with a possible D match to TRBD1 (5 bases). This CDR3 comprises 14 residues. V lost 4 bases and J lost 0, with 9 bases in between. Germline assignment: CDR1 MGHRA and CDR2 YSYEKL. The CDR3 protein is CASSRQKYQETQYF. The DNA for the CDR3 is TGCGCCAGCAGCCGACAGAAGTACCAAGAGACCCAGTACTTC.

This chain connects TRBV10-3 to TRBJ2-3; TRBD1 matches 8 bases. J was trimmed by 5 bases and V by 0 bases; bases with no gene match: 7. The CDR3 is made up of 16 amino acids. Germline V lookup: CDR1 ENHRY, CDR2 SYGVKD. The CDR3 nucleotides are TGTGCCATCAGTGAGTCAGGACAGGGTGGGGGAGATACGCAGTATTTT. It is translated as CAISESGQGGGDTQYF.

V usage is TRBV4-2 and J usage is TRBJ1-1; maybe TRBD1 (5 bases). V dropped 3 bases and J dropped 4 bases, with 12 bases sitting between them. Germline V gives CDR1 LGHNA, CDR2 YNFKEQ. The CDR3 is 14 amino acids. CDR3 sequence reads: CASSQGVGGTEAFF. For the CDR3, the DNA is TGTGCCAGCAGCCAGGGGGTCGGGGGCACTGAAGCTTTCTTT.

This clonotype was counted between two and nine times. The rearrangement joins TRBV27 to TRBJ2-1, with 7 nucleotides matching TRBD2. With V trimmed by 8 bases and J by 4 bases, 2 bases remained unmatched. CDR3 size: 12 residues. The V gene's germline CDR1 is MNHEY and CDR2 SMNVEV (reference sequence). The CDR3: CASGGGYNEQFF. Here the CDR3 DNA reads TGTGCCAGCGGGGGGGGATACAATGAGCAGTTCTTC.

This clonotype appeared a few times. CDR3 coding DNA: TGCAGCGTTGAGTTGGTCCTAGGGGGCGAGCAGTTCTTC. Amino acids: CSVELVLGGEQFF. The chain links TRBV29-1 to TRBJ2-1; 7 positions match TRBD1. The CDR3 runs 13 residues. J lost 10 bases, V lost 3 bases, and 9 bases had no gene match. The V gene's germline CDR1 is SQVTM and CDR2 ANQGSEA.

The V gene is TRBV7-9, the J gene TRBJ2-1; D possibly uses TRBD1 or TRBD2 (5 bases each). The CDR3 extends over 15 amino acids. CDR1 is SEHNR and CDR2 is FQNEAQ in the germline V gene (reference sequence). Between the trimmed V and J ends, which lost 8 bases and 10 bases, there was a span of 24 bases. The CDR3 DNA sequence: TGTGCCAGCCCAGCGGAAGGGGCCCGGGTAGGGGAGCAGTTCTTC. Translation: CASPAEGARVGEQFF.

The sample holds a few counts of this clonotype. The DNA for the CDR3 is TGTGCCAGCAGCTCTATGGGGAACAGGGCCTACGAGCAGTACTTC. Its protein is CASSSMGNRAYEQYF. The chain joins TRBV7-9 to TRBJ2-7, with D tentatively TRBD1 (6 bases). V was trimmed by 4 bases and J by 2 bases, leaving 15 bases between them. CDR3 length: 15 amino acids. CDR1 is SEHNR, CDR2 FQNEAQ, per germline (reference sequence).

This clonotype was seen a handful of times. This chain uses TRBV4-3 with TRBJ2-1; 9 nucleotides match TRBD2. Germline trimming cut 3 bases from V and 4 bases from J; bases unmatched to any gene: 4. This CDR3 has 15 amino acids. Germline lookup yields CDR1 LGHNA and CDR2 YSLEER. CDR3 in DNA: TGCGCCAGCAGCCATGGGACTAGCAGTTACAATGAGCAGTTCTTC. It encodes CASSHGTSSYNEQFF.

The chain uses TRBV4-3 and TRBJ2-1; TRBD1 is a possible D gene (5 bases). From germline, CDR1 is LGHNA and CDR2 YSLEER. The CDR3 is 16 amino acids. Deletions cut 3 bases from V and 2 bases from J, with 14 bases between. CDR3 DNA sequence: TGCGCCAGCAGCCAGCTTTTAGGGGTAACCTACAATGAGCAGTTCTTC. Its protein is CASSQLLGVTYNEQFF.